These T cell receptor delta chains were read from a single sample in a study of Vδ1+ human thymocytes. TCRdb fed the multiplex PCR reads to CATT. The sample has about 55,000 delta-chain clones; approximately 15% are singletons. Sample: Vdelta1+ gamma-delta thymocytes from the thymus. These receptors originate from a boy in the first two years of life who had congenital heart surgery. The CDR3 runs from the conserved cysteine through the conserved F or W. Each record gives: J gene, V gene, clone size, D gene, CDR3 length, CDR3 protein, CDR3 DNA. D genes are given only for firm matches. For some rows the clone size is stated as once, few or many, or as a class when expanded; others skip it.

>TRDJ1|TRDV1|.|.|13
CALGMLGLDKLIF
TGTGCTCTTGGGATGCTGGGGTTAGATAAACTCATCTTT
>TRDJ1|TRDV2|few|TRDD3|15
CACAYWGIPTDKLIF
TGTGCCTGCGCTTACTGGGGGATACCCACCGATAAACTCATCTTT
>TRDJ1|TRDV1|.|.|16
CALGEREAWRTDKLIF
TGTGCTCTTGGGGAACGGGAGGCCTGGCGCACCGATAAACTCATCTTT
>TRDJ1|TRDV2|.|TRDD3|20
CACTLPTTLCTGGSADKLIF
TGTGCCTGTACTCTTCCTACGACCCTATGTACTGGGGGATCAGCCGATAAACTCATCTTT
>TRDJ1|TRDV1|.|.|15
CALGEPEIRADKLIF
TGTGCTCTTGGGGAACCTGAGATACGGGCCGATAAACTCATCTTT
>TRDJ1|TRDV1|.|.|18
CALGEPPYSSSTGSHLIF
TGTGCTCTTGGGGAACCGCCTTATTCATCTTCTACTGGATCACACCTCATCTTT
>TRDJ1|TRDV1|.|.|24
CALGELLPTLGEGWGTRYTDKLIF
TGTGCTCTTGGGGAACTTCTTCCTACGTTAGGAGAGGGCTGGGGGACAAGGTACACCGATAAACTCATCTTT
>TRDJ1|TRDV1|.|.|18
CALGDVLREWGFPIKLIF
TGTGCTCTTGGGGATGTCCTACGTGAATGGGGGTTTCCAATTAAACTCATCTTT
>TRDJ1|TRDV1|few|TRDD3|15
CALGELTLLGGGLIF
TGTGCTCTTGGGGAACTAACCTTACTGGGGGGGGGACTCATCTTT
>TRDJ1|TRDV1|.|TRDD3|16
CALGDTTKGIRNKLIF
TGTGCTCTTGGGGACACCACGAAGGGGATACGTAATAAACTCATCTTT
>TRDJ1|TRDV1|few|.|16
CALGDQEPFYTDKLIF
TGTGCTCTTGGGGACCAGGAGCCGTTTTACACCGATAAACTCATCTTT
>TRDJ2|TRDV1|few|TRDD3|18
CALGYRLGDTQGTAQLFF
TGTGCTCTTGGGTATCGACTGGGGGATACGCAGGGAACAGCACAACTCTTCTTT
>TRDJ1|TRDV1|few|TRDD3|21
CALGELVLSERAWGGTDKLIF
TGTGCTCTTGGGGAACTAGTGCTCTCCGAACGAGCCTGGGGGGGGACCGATAAACTCATCTTT
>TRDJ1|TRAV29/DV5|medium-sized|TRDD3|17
CAASDCVLGDYTDKLIF
TGTGCAGCAAGCGATTGTGTACTGGGGGATTACACCGATAAACTCATCTTT
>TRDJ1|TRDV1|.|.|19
CALGAAPNTQYWSDGKLIF
TGTGCTCTTGGGGCCGCTCCTAACACCCAGTACTGGAGTGACGGTAAACTCATCTTT